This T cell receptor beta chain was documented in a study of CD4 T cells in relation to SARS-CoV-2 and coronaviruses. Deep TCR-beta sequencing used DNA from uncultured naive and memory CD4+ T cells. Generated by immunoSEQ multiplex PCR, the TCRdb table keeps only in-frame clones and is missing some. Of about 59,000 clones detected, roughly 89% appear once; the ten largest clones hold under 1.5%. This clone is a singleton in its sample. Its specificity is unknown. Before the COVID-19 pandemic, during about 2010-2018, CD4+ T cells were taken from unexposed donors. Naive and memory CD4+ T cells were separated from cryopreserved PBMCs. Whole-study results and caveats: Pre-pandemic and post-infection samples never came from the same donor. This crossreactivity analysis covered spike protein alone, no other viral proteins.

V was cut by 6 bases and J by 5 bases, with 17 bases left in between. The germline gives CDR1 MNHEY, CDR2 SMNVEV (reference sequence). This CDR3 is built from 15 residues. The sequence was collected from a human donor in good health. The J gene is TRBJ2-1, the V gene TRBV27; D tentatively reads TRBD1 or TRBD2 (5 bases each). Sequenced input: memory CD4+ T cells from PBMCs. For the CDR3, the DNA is TGTGCCAGCAGAGGAACGGGGACGGGGCACAATGAGCAGTTCTTC. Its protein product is CASRGTGTGHNEQFF.